The clone carrying this T cell receptor (beta chain) was recorded a few times. What it binds is unknown. This sample is part of a study of beta chain features in type 1 diabetes. Turning to the study itself: Across every sample, about 100 million sorted cells were examined in total. General study findings and limits: For Type 1 diabetes patients, all four CD4+ subsets carried TCRB CDR3s that were moderately but significantly shorter.

Germline values: CDR1 LGHNA, CDR2 YNFKEQ. This CDR3 has 17 residues. Deletions cut 4 bases from V and 4 bases from J, with 20 bases between. cDNA synthesis used the whole RNA isolate, giving expressed TCRB sequences. Sequenced by immunoSEQ multiplex PCR; TCRdb stores in-frame clones only, minus some. Of under 350,000 clones detected, roughly 24% appear once; the ten largest clones hold roughly 0.013%. The clonotype originates from a woman in her 30s with type 1 diabetes. This chain links TRBV4-2 with TRBJ2-1; a possible D gene is TRBD2 (5 bases). The specimen sequenced was naive CD4+ T cells from blood. CDR3 in amino acids: CASSLQHTAESYNEQFF. CDR3 coding DNA: TGTGCCAGCAGCCTCCAACATACAGCGGAGTCATACAATGAGCAGTTCTTC.